Below are 20 T cell receptor beta chains sequenced from a single sample in a study of T cells after yellow fever vaccination. TCRdb re-called the 5' RACE reads through MiXCR, storing one row per CDR3 protein. The sample carries about 32,000 distinct CDR3 sequences, about 6.6% recorded once. The sequenced sample was PBMCs, either bulk or a sorted T-cell subset (CD4+, CD8+, memory, or dextramer-sorted; not recorded which), obtained on the day of the first yellow fever vaccination. All receptors derive from a man aged 18-30 years who received the YFV17D yellow fever vaccine.

This clonotype appeared many times. CDR3 amino acids: CASSRQTEFSGNTIYF. The DNA of the CDR3 is TGCGCCAGCAGCCGACAAACAGAATTCTCTGGAAACACCATATATTTT. This chain links TRBV4-3 with TRBJ1-3; D is unclear. Germline-derived CDR1 and CDR2 are LGHNA and YSLEER. The CDR3 length is 16 residues. Trimming cost V 4 bases and J 0 bases, with 13 bases left between them.

In its sample, this clonotype was seen a few times. CDR3: CASSLRLAGGTGELFF. The CDR3 nucleotides are TGTGCCAGCAGCTTGCGACTAGCGGGGGGCACCGGGGAGCTGTTTTTT. The J gene is TRBJ2-2, the V gene TRBV5-4, with TRBD2 matching 13 bases. The CDR3 is 16 amino acids. CDR1 is SGHNT, CDR2 YYREEE, per germline (reference sequence). The trim removed 1 base at V and 4 bases at J, leaving 1 base unmatched.

Many counts were recorded for this clonotype. V usage is TRBV24-1 and J usage is TRBJ2-5; 7 bases are shared with TRBD2. The ends lost 1 base at V and 1 base at J; junction bases unmatched: 2. The CDR3 covers 15 residues. Germline CDR1 and CDR2: KGHDR and SFDVKD. CDR3 residues: CATSDFRGVQETQYF. The CDR3 DNA sequence: TGTGCCACCAGTGATTTCCGGGGGGTCCAAGAGACCCAGTACTTC.

The rearrangement links TRBV7-2 to TRBJ1-2; perhaps TRBD1 as D (5 bases). Between the trimmed V and J ends, which lost 5 bases and 4 bases, there was a span of 17 bases. This CDR3 has 15 amino acids. Germline loops: CDR1 SGHTA, CDR2 FQGNSA. The CDR3 DNA is TGTGCCAGCAGCCCAGGACAACCTCCTGGCTATGGCTACACCTTC. Translation gives CASSPGQPPGYGYTF.

This clonotype occurred many times. CDR3 coding DNA: TGTGCCAGCAGCGGCGACCGGGACAGGGTTTATCGCTACACCTTC. It is translated as CASSGDRDRVYRYTF. The rearrangement joins TRBV9 to TRBJ1-2; 9 bases map to TRBD1. V was pared by 3 bases and J by 9 bases, with 12 bases of the junction left unmatched. Germline lookup yields CDR1 SGDLS and CDR2 YYNGEE. This CDR3 region has 15 residues.

This clonotype has at least ten counts. This chain joins TRBV12-3 or TRBV12-4 and TRBJ2-5; D is perhaps TRBD1 or TRBD2 (5 bases each). Trimming took 4 bases from V and 5 from J, leaving 8 bases between them. The CDR3 loop spans 12 amino acids. The CDR3 coding sequence is TGTGCCAGCAGTTCGGGACCGGAGACCCAGTACTTC. Its translation: CASSSGPETQYF.

This clonotype was seen only a few times. The chain employs TRBV20-1 and TRBJ2-3; no clear D gene. Germline V CDR1 and CDR2: DFQATT, SNEGSKA (reference sequence). V was clipped by 6 bases and J by 0 bases, with 10 bases between them. The CDR3 contains 13 residues. DNA of the CDR3: TGCAGTGCACCTTACCTAAGCACAGATACGCAGTATTTT. Encoded protein: CSAPYLSTDTQYF.

This clonotype was seen only a few times. The V gene is TRBV12-3 or TRBV12-4, the J gene TRBJ1-2; D gene unclear. CDR3 length equals 14 residues. V was pared by 7 bases and J by 4 bases, with 16 bases between. CDR3 sequence (DNA): TGTGCCAGCACCCCGACCGGGTTTACCTATGGCTACACCTTC. Encoded protein: CASTPTGFTYGYTF.

This clonotype was seen more than once but under ten times. This chain connects TRBV7-2 to TRBJ1-2; D ambiguous. V was pared by 5 bases and J by 8 bases, with 12 bases between. The V gene's germline CDR1 is SGHTA and CDR2 FQGNSA. The length of the CDR3 is 12 residues. The CDR3 spells CASSQGYEGYTF. The CDR3 DNA sequence: TGTGCCAGCAGCCAAGGGTACGAAGGCTACACCTTC. Supplemented by reference TRBV7-2 and TRBJ1-2, the full variable domain reads GAGVSQSPSNKVTEKGKDVELRCDPISGHTALYWYRQSLGQGLEFLIYFQGNSAPDKSGLPSDRFSAERTGGSVSTLTIQRTQQEDSAVYLCASSQGYEGYTFGSGTRLTVV.

The chain links TRBV7-9 to TRBJ2-3; D remains ambiguous. This CDR3 comprises 12 residues. The V end was cut by 5 bases, the J end by 4 bases, with 7 bases between. Germline assignment: CDR1 SEHNR and CDR2 FQNEAQ (reference sequence). In nucleotides, the CDR3 is TGTGCCAGCAGCCGAGAGGCAGATACGCAGTATTTT. It yields the protein CASSREADTQYF.

This clonotype came up many times. The chain recombines TRBV7-2 with TRBJ2-5; unclear D gene. The length of the CDR3 is 14 residues. V dropped 8 bases and J dropped 5 bases, with 18 bases sitting between them. Germline V gene lookup returns CDR1 SGHTA and CDR2 FQGNSA. DNA for the CDR3: TGTGCCAGCTCCCCGGCTCGGTCTTCCGAGACCCAGTACTTC. Translation gives CASSPARSSETQYF.

This clonotype counts as large. The gene calls are TRBV7-6 and TRBJ2-1; D gene uncertain. Germline CDR1 reads SGHVS; CDR2 reads FNYEAQ. The CDR3 consists of 11 residues. V was trimmed by 5 bases and J by 8 bases, leaving 7 bases between them. DNA for the CDR3: TGTGCCAGCAGCCCTGGGTATGAGCAGTTCTTC. Translating gives CASSPGYEQFF.

This clonotype has at least ten counts. V usage is TRBV7-9 and J usage is TRBJ2-3; possibly TRBD1 for D (6 bases). The germline CDR1 and CDR2 sequences are SEHNR and FQNEAQ (reference sequence). This CDR3 has 14 amino acids. V gave up 3 bases and J gave up 2 bases, with 9 bases separating them. The CDR3 coding sequence is TGTGCCAGCAGCTTTTCAGGGGACACAGATACGCAGTATTTT. This sequence encodes CASSFSGDTDTQYF.

This clonotype was observed a handful of times. The V call is TRBV5-6, the J call TRBJ1-1; a weak D match, TRBD1 (6 bases). This CDR3 comprises 14 residues. The germline gives CDR1 SGHDT, CDR2 YYEEEE. V was shortened by 8 bases and J by 0 bases, with 14 bases between the two germline ends. This chain's CDR3 is CASTWAGVNTEAFF. CDR3 in DNA: TGTGCCAGTACATGGGCAGGGGTGAACACTGAAGCTTTCTTT.

This clonotype was seen repeatedly, ten times or more. This rearrangement joins TRBV24-1 to TRBJ2-3, with a tentative D call TRBD2 (6 bases). V lost 9 bases, J lost 6 bases, and 18 bases lay in between. The germline gives CDR1 KGHDR, CDR2 SFDVKD. This CDR3 has 14 amino acids. The DNA of the CDR3 is TGTGCCACCGCTTCGGCCGGACTAACGGATACGCAGTATTTT. Its translation is CATASAGLTDTQYF.

In this sample, this clonotype turned up many times. The gene calls are TRBV20-1 and TRBJ2-1; 11 nucleotides align to TRBD2. CDR3 length: 13 residues. The V segment lost 2 bases and the J segment 7 bases; nucleotides outside the gene matches: 1. Germline V gene lookup returns CDR1 DFQATT and CDR2 SNEGSKA (reference sequence). The CDR3 protein is CSARPSGGNEQFF. The CDR3 DNA is TGCAGTGCTAGACCTAGCGGGGGGAATGAGCAGTTCTTC.

The chain employs TRBV18 and TRBJ2-7, with D perhaps matching TRBD1 (5 bases). V was cut by 2 bases and J by 4 bases, with 9 bases left in between. Germline V CDR1 and CDR2: KGHSH, LQKENI. CDR3 length: 13 residues. CDR3 nucleotide sequence: TGTGCCAGCTCACCAGGGGCAGAGTACGAGCAGTACTTC. This translates into CASSPGAEYEQYF.

This clonotype was detected ten times or more. V gene TRBV6-5 combines with J gene TRBJ1-6; D not certain. Germline lookup yields CDR1 MNHEY and CDR2 SVGAGI. This CDR3 comprises 12 residues. V was shortened by 6 bases and J by 9 bases, with 9 bases between the two germline ends. This chain's CDR3 is CASSPDGSPLHF. The DNA for the CDR3 is TGTGCCAGCAGCCCCGACGGTTCACCCCTCCACTTT.

Ten or more counts support this clonotype. Here the CDR3 DNA reads TGTGCCAGCAGTGCACCGGGCGGAGATGGCTACACCTTC. This codes for CASSAPGGDGYTF. This chain joins TRBV2 and TRBJ1-2; D is uncertain. V lost 4 bases and J 6 bases, leaving 12 bases between the germline ends. Looked up from germline, CDR1 is SNHLY and CDR2 is FYNNEI. The CDR3 sequence is 13 residues long.

In this sample, this clonotype turned up many times. V gene TRBV5-1 combines with J gene TRBJ1-1, with D perhaps matching TRBD1 (6 bases). The CDR3 has 17 amino acids. V gave up 0 bases and J gave up 3 bases, with 18 bases separating them. Germline lookup yields CDR1 SGHRS and CDR2 YFSETQ. The CDR3 coding sequence is TGCGCCAGCAGCTTGGTACGTGGGGGGCGCGGAGACACTGAAGCTTTCTTT. As protein: CASSLVRGGRGDTEAFF. Full variable domain (rest looked up from reference TRBV5-1 and TRBJ1-1): KAGVTQTPRYLIKTRGQQVTLSCSPISGHRSVSWYQQTPGQGLQFLFEYFSETQRNKGNFPGRFSGRQFSNSRSEMNVSTLELGDSALYLCASSLVRGGRGDTEAFFGQGTRLTVV.